The present entry profiles one TCR beta chain with its context. What it binds is unknown. This specimen comes from a study of shared clonotypes between healthy human individuals. Study at large: The study used three CD4 naive, three CD4 memory, two CD8 naive and one CD8 memory plate per donor.

The germline V gene has CDR1 SGHTA and CDR2 FQGTGA. The germline V and J ends were trimmed by 5 bases and 6 bases, with 13 bases remaining between them. CDR3 length: 13 amino acids. Regarding the study as a whole: The study sampled only blood, and tissue repertoires likely differ. Naive CD4 clonotype sharing across several donors was about 5%.

Over several immunoSEQ plates, each subset's genomic DNA was distributed in even portions. Generated by immunoSEQ multiplex PCR, the TCRdb table keeps only in-frame clones and is missing some. The sample holds about a million clones; around 77% are singletons and the top ten take more than 0.85%. Material for sequencing was memory CD4+ T cells from PBMCs. Stated subset: CD45RA-negative fraction. The rearrangement links TRBV7-3 to TRBJ1-1, with D perhaps TRBD1 (5 bases). The TCR was taken from a man between 18 and 29 years old in good health. Some clones in this sample may be carry-over from other donors' samples. The CDR3 DNA follows: TGTGCCAGCAGCGATAGAGGGGAAGCTGAAGCTTTCTTT. Translation: CASSDRGEAEAFF.